Given below is one TCR beta chain in context. What antigen it recognizes has not been identified. The record has no base qualities; no much larger clone is one base away. Measured from the cysteine to the phenylalanine, the CDR3 is 14 residues long. The retained sequence is limited to the CDR3, 42 bases, with the frame set at the first base. Trimmed from V: 2 bases; trimmed from J: 8 bases; junction bases lacking a gene match: 3. From the germline V gene, CDR1 is KGHSH and CDR2 is LQKENI. These data belong to a study of blood T cell repertoires in COVID-19 (TCRdb year 2020). A note on the overall study: The collaborator samples originated in the United States, Italy and Spain and spanned the acute and convalescent phases of COVID-19. A de-identified subject ID, COVID-19 status, age in years and sex were almost always included in the sample metadata. The repertoires were released in a freely available public database meant as a resource for research on the immune response to SARS-CoV-2. Samples were obtained from the ongoing ImmuneRACE study (first 160 participants) and from 1,000 to 1,500 subjects provided by 6 global collaborators. Where available, HLA class I and class II types were taken from metadata supplied by the sample provider and were not determined by assay-based typing. The prospective study material was composed of cDNA or gDNA derived from T cells, B-cell-depleted T cells, or PBMCs. Subjects who had been exposed to COVID-19, were actively infected with it, or had recovered from it provided the deeply sampled blood TCRbeta repertoires that made up the dataset.

Each collaborating institution followed its own protocols to collect whole blood in K2EDTA tubes. For TCRbeta analysis, collaborator samples were shipped as frozen whole blood, as isolated PBMCs, or as DNA extracted from either sample type. TCRbeta CDR3 regions were amplified from genomic DNA by means of the immunoSEQ Assay, a bias-controlled multiplex PCR. The source study handled its data this way. The number of nucleated cells in each sample was estimated from the amplification of reference gene primers within the assay. Sequence reads were collapsed and filtered to measure the absolute abundance of every unique TCRbeta CDR3 rearrangement. Productive Simpson clonality was computed per sample as the square root of Simpson's diversity index over productive rearrangements. Entries here come from immuneACCESS through TCRdb and include only in-frame sequences with V and J called. Some clones fail to appear in such tables; in the studies checked, an unresolved V gene covers under half of the shortfall, and the cause of the remainder is unknown. D and trimming come from the DNA, and the V and J calls and clone size come from that table. The sample table contains about 310,000 clones; only one count was recorded for 80% to 90% of them. The ten largest clones take up 1% of the sample.

What the research found in general, with its limitations: Clinical and demographic metadata were provided uncurated, with the amount varying by source and participant.

This receptor chain uses TRBV18 and TRBJ1-6; the junction holds 7 bases that match TRBD1. Sequencing used peripheral blood. The TCR comes from a man aged 50 or older with active or convalescent COVID-19. The nucleotide sequence reads as follows: TGTGCCAGCTCACCATCACAGGGGTATTCACCCCTCCACTTT. Translated, this gives CASSPSQGYSPLHF.